A single sample gave rise to the 9 T cell receptor beta chains below, sequenced in a study of T-cell memory formation after mild COVID-19. Using its own MiXCR run on the 5' RACE reads, TCRdb lists one record per CDR3 protein. The data contain over 300,000 distinct CDR3 sequences, 20% to 25% of them singletons. Sequenced input: PBMCs or a T cell subset sorted from them (not recorded which). The receptors originated from a man between 18 and 35 years old who had mild COVID-19 (a few samples of this study predate the infection). Cell type and time point are not known.

The rearrangement links TRBV7-8 to TRBJ2-1; perhaps TRBD1 as D (6 bases). V lost 4 bases, J lost 0 bases, and 19 bases lay in between. The CDR3 has 18 residues. Looked up from germline, CDR1 is SGHVS and CDR2 is FQNEAQ. Written as DNA, the CDR3 is TGTGCCAGCAGCTCCCTCGGACAGCCCCCCGACTCCTACAATGAGCAGTTCTTC. Translation: CASSSLGQPPDSYNEQFF.

The rearrangement joins TRBV3-1 to TRBJ1-1; D unclear. From germline, CDR1 is LGHDT and CDR2 YNNKEL (reference sequence). The CDR3 is 14 residues long. V shed 2 bases and J shed 0 bases, with 7 bases lying between them. The CDR3 nucleotides are TGTGCCAGCAGCCAAAAACTGATGAACACTGAAGCTTTCTTT. The encoded protein is CASSQKLMNTEAFF. The full variable domain, completed using reference TRBV3-1 and TRBJ1-1, is DTAVSQTPKYLVTQMGNDKSIKCEQNLGHDTMYWYKQDSKKFLKIMFSYNNKELIINETVPNRFSPKSPDKAHLNLHINSLELGDSAVYFCASSQKLMNTEAFFGQGTRLTVV.

The rearrangement uses TRBV7-2 and TRBJ1-1, with no clear D. V was trimmed by 0 bases and J by 3 bases, leaving 8 bases between them. The CDR3 totals 14 residues. CDR1 SGHTA and CDR2 FQGNSA come from the germline V gene. Here the CDR3 DNA reads TGTGCCAGCAGCTTAGCCCTGCGGGACACTGAAGCTTTCTTT. As protein: CASSLALRDTEAFF.

This clonotype came up a few times. The chain couples TRBV7-2 to TRBJ1-1; TRBD1 matches at 8 bases. The CDR3 loop spans 15 amino acids. Germline CDR1 reads SGHTA; CDR2 reads FQGNSA. V lost 4 bases and J lost 5; bases outside the gene matches: 9. The CDR3 DNA sequence: TGTGCCAGCAGCTGGGGTGACAGGGGAGAAACTGAAGCTTTCTTT. Translation: CASSWGDRGETEAFF.

The DNA for the CDR3 is TGCAGTGCTAGGTCCAGTGGGGAAACGTCGGGTGAGACTGAAGCTTTCTTT. This translates into CSARSSGETSGETEAFF. V is TRBV20-1 and J is TRBJ1-1; D remains ambiguous. The CDR3 is 17 amino acids. CDR1 is DFQATT and CDR2 is SNEGSKA in the germline V gene (reference sequence). The V gene lost 3 bases and the J gene lost 5 bases, with 25 bases spanning the gap.

The chain employs TRBV29-1 and TRBJ1-2; D perhaps matches TRBD1 (5 bases). The CDR3 is 12 amino acids. Germline assignment: CDR1 SQVTM and CDR2 ANQGSEA. Trimming left V 0 bases short and J 8 bases short, with 10 bases between. The CDR3 sequence is CSVEDQGPGYTF. The CDR3 DNA reads TGCAGCGTTGAAGATCAGGGCCCCGGCTACACCTTC.

V and J are TRBV7-3 and TRBJ2-3; 8 nucleotides agree with TRBD1. The CDR3 contains 18 residues. The J segment lost 2 bases and the V segment lost 5 bases, leaving 15 bases of the junction unmatched. Germline-derived CDR1 and CDR2 are SGHTA and FQGTGA. The CDR3 loop reads CASSLGSGPGGSTDTQYF. CDR3 nucleotides: TGTGCCAGCAGCCTGGGGTCAGGGCCAGGGGGCTCCACAGATACGCAGTATTTT.

This chain joins TRBV5-1 and TRBJ2-3, with D possibly TRBD2 on 6 matching bases. The CDR3 loop spans 14 amino acids. The germline gives CDR1 SGHRS, CDR2 YFSETQ. Trimming shortened V by 0 bases and J by 4 bases, and 9 bases separated the two germline ends. CDR3 loop: CASSLVADADTQYF. CDR3 bases: TGCGCCAGCAGCTTGGTAGCGGACGCAGATACGCAGTATTTT.

The chain has TRBV5-1 and TRBJ2-7; D uncertain. Deletions cut 2 bases from V and 0 bases from J, with 9 bases between. This CDR3 is 14 amino acids long. Germline-derived CDR1 and CDR2 are SGHRS and YFSETQ. In nucleotides, the CDR3 is TGCGCCAGCAGCTTCGGCCCTGGCTCCTACGAGCAGTACGTC. Its protein product is CASSFGPGSYEQYV.